This record concerns one TCR beta chain sequence. Different DNA sequences within this sample yield the same CDR3. This sample is drawn from a study of shared clonotypes between healthy human individuals. Generated by immunoSEQ multiplex PCR, the TCRdb table keeps only in-frame clones and is missing some. Here the sample spans 2 million to 2.5 million clones, about 95% being singletons. Naive CD8 cells comprised CD45RO-negative, CCR7-positively selected cells, excluding terminally differentiated effector memory CD45RA+ cells. Free of recent acute infections or vaccinations, the donors were healthy HIV-negative adults. This clonotype was obtained from a young man in good health. Sequencing used naive CD8+ T cells sorted from blood.

As DNA, the CDR3 is TGTGCCAGCAGCGTAGGCGGACAGCTTAATCAGCCCCAGCATTTT. Translated, it gives CASSVGGQLNQPQHF. The rearrangement links TRBV9 to TRBJ1-5, with a possible D match to TRBD1 (6 bases). V was pared by 0 bases and J by 4 bases, with 11 bases between. CDR1 and CDR2 from the germline V gene are SGDLS and YYNGEE. The CDR3 sequence is 15 residues long.